Shown below are 10 T cell receptor beta chains from a single sample sequenced in a study of post-analysis software for immune sequencing data. Unique molecular identifiers featured in each of the TCR beta cDNA libraries. TCRdb used MiXCR to reprocess the PCR reads, holding one entry per CDR3 protein. The sample gives approximately 630,000 distinct CDR3 sequences, 59% of which show up once; around 11% is in the top ten. The antigens of these receptors remain unknown. Overall study findings and caveats: In patients, TRBV5-6, TRBV5-1 and TRBV20-1 belonged to roughly 5 TRBV segments found more frequently than in controls.

The specimen sequenced was blood. The receptor source for this set is a girl aged 2 to 9 with multiple sclerosis.

This clonotype has more than one count but fewer than ten. The chain has TRBV20-1 and TRBJ1-2; D not resolved. Germline CDR1 is DFQATT and CDR2 is SNEGSKA (reference sequence). This CDR3 has 13 residues. Here the CDR3 DNA reads TGCAGGGCTTTACGGTCCCAACCCTATGGCTACACCTTC. Amino acids: CRALRSQPYGYTF.

V gene TRBV29-1 combines with J gene TRBJ2-6, with 10 bases lining up with TRBD1. J lost 0 bases, V lost 7 bases, and 6 bases had no gene match. This CDR3 spans 16 amino acids. Germline loops: CDR1 SQVTM, CDR2 ANQGSEA. The CDR3 DNA follows: TGCAGCGCTTCGGACAGGGGGGACTCTGGGGCCAACGTCCTGACTTTC. It encodes CSASDRGDSGANVLTF.

V gene TRBV11-2 combines with J gene TRBJ1-4; TRBD1 is a possible D gene (5 bases). The germline V and J ends were trimmed by 3 bases and 5 bases, with 16 bases remaining between them. The CDR3 runs to 16 residues. CDR1 is SGHAT, CDR2 FQNNGV, per germline. Written as DNA, the CDR3 is TGTGCCAGCAGCTTGGGGGAGGGAGGAAGGAATGAAAAACTGTTTTTT. This sequence encodes CASSLGEGGRNEKLFF.

The CDR3 reads CASSATSAPYNEQFF. CDR3 in DNA: TGTGCCAGCAGCGCGACTAGCGCGCCCTACAATGAGCAGTTCTTC. The chain uses TRBV9 and TRBJ2-1; 8 bases agree with TRBD2. The CDR3 has 15 residues. The junction had 4 bases not matched to a gene; V was cut back by 3 bases and J by 2 bases. Germline V gene lookup returns CDR1 SGDLS and CDR2 YYNGEE.

J is TRBJ2-7 and V is TRBV11-3; 14 nucleotides line up with TRBD2. The DNA matches TRBJ2-5 better at its end, which makes the J call doubtful. Germline-derived CDR1 and CDR2 are SGHNT and YENEEA. This CDR3 contains 17 residues. The CDR3 DNA follows: TGTGCCAGCAGCTCCTTCGGGACTAGCGGGAGACAAGAGACCCAGTACTTC. Its translation is CASSSFGTSGRQETQYF.

The rearrangement links TRBV5-1 to TRBJ2-4; D perhaps matches TRBD2 (5 bases). Trimming left V 4 bases short and J 5 bases short, with 16 bases between. From germline, CDR1 is SGHRS and CDR2 YFSETQ. This CDR3 region has 15 residues. For the CDR3, the DNA is TGCGCCAGCAGCCCCTGGGGTAGCGTGCAAAACATTCAGTACTTC. This sequence encodes CASSPWGSVQNIQYF.

This clonotype occurred a few times. J is TRBJ2-1 and V is TRBV29-1; no clear D gene. This CDR3 contains 10 residues. Looked up from germline, CDR1 is SQVTM and CDR2 is ANQGSEA. CDR3 bases: TGCAGTGCCCAGAACAATGAGCAGTTCTTC. This sequence encodes CSAQNNEQFF.

The rearrangement joins TRBV12-3 or TRBV12-4 to TRBJ2-2; TRBD1 aligns across 9 bases. This CDR3 contains 15 residues. J gave up 7 bases and V 8 bases, and 11 bases lay outside the gene matches. CDR3 nucleotide sequence: TGTGCCAGCGGGGACGACACAGGGGGCGGCGGGGAGCTGTTTTTT. It codes for CASGDDTGGGGELFF.

J is TRBJ2-3 and V is TRBV4-3; TRBD1 agrees at 10 bases. V gave up 1 base and J gave up 9 bases; unmatched junction bases: 1. This CDR3 is built from 13 residues. Per germline, CDR1 LGHNA and CDR2 YSLEER. The CDR3 DNA reads TGCGCCAGCAGCCAAGGACAGGGGGCAACGCAGTATTTT. This sequence encodes CASSQGQGATQYF.

The rearrangement uses TRBV4-1 and TRBJ2-1; D gene uncertain. V was pared by 4 bases and J by 14 bases, with 18 bases between. CDR3 length: 13 residues. CDR1 and CDR2 (germline): MGHRA, YSYEKL. The CDR3, as DNA: TGCGCCAGCAGCCCAGTCCTCGATCCGATAGAGTTCTTC. This sequence encodes CASSPVLDPIEFF.